Here is one T cell receptor beta chain with its context. Its antigen is currently not known. Base qualities are not provided; no much larger clone lies one nucleotide away. This specimen belongs to a study of T cells in Graves' hyperthyroidism and ophthalmopathy (dated by TCRdb to the late 2010s). For the wider study: Peripheral blood samples were taken at the time of initial diagnosis, prior to any treatment. The study also compared thyroid tissue and blood T-cell repertoires from more than five Graves' hyperthyroidism patients. Prospective prediction of ophthalmopathy was tested in an independent validation cohort of 18 hyperthyroidism patients and 17 patients who later progressed to ophthalmopathy. The 85 to 100 discovery patients were divided at random into training and test sets in a 7:3 ratio. Following sampling, methimazole starting at 30 mg daily was given to hyperthyroidism patients, and high-dose intravenous methylprednisolone was given to ophthalmopathy patients. TCR Vbeta CDR3 sequencing of 120 to 150 peripheral blood samples (43 ophthalmopathy, about 80 hyperthyroidism and approximately 17 progressor patients) is reported in the paper. TCR V-J signatures able to tell the groups apart were searched for in a discovery cohort of around 95 patients, of whom around 43 had Graves' ophthalmopathy and 55 to 60 had stable Graves' hyperthyroidism. The paper's findings and limits, for the study overall: During validation, the model predicted progression to ophthalmopathy a median of approximately 6.5 months ahead of onset, with around 71% sensitivity and 72% to 80% specificity. No statistical method was used to set the sample size in advance, and investigators knew the group allocation. Ophthalmopathy was separated from stable hyperthyroidism by a 13 V-J signature model, with approximately 90% sensitivity and about 81% specificity obtained in cross-validation and 80%/75% obtained in testing. Most expanded thyroid clonotypes (frequency above 0.001) were also found in blood, which suggests that blood repertoires may mirror thyroid immune responses.

Stable Graves' hyperthyroidism was defined as no progression to ophthalmopathy during 18 months of follow-up. Hyperthyroidism patients were aged 18 to 65 years and newly diagnosed, with disease duration of less than 2 months. Exclusion was applied to patients with uncontrolled infections, other autoimmune diseases, pregnancy or lactation. Diagnoses were based on clinical symptoms, serum thyroxine and TRAb, thyroid ultrasound and orbital computed tomography. Ficoll-Paque density gradient centrifugation was used to isolate PBMCs from around 10 ml of fresh peripheral blood. Trizol reagent was used to extract total RNA, and RNA quality was then checked on an Agilent 2100 Bioanalyzer. TCR beta CDR3 regions were amplified from RNA transcripts. A first-round RT-PCR of the TCR CDR3 used the HTBI primer set with the Qiagen OneStep RT-PCR kit. The libraries were constructed in a second round of multiplex PCR and then size-selected and purified. Libraries were sequenced paired-end with 100 bp reads on an Illumina HiSeq2000. As for how the authors treated the data: Raw data were processed with SOAPnuke, discarding reads with adapters, uncalled bases, mean Phred below 15, or no exact constant-primer or identifier match. COPE v1.2.5 was used to merge high-quality paired reads, and clonotypes were defined as unique nucleotide sequences. MiTCR v1.1 was used to align clonotypes to the IMGT TRBV, TRBD and TRBJ reference segments. The analysis included only V-J combinations with a frequency above 0.0001, which together covered 98% to 99.2% of the repertoires. A TCS score was defined as the ratio of F50 (clonal expansion) to E x V (chaos), with BLOSUM62-based TCRdist applied between CDR3 peptides within each V-J. Welch's t-statistics and random forest reduced fewer than 550 V-J features to about 12, which were used in a naive Bayes classifier (R e1071). In TCRdb, the public reads were trimmed at Q25 with fastp and aligned with MiXCR, with productive beta chains retained. When rows share a CDR3 protein, they turn into one entry using the most common DNA and genes. The V and J calls, along with clone size, are taken from TCRdb and not from the paper's own processing. Present in this sample are approximately 420,000 distinct CDR3 sequences, about 15% of which were seen just once. Clones ranked in the top ten supply 32% of the sample.

The CDR3 sequence holds 13 residues, the cysteine and phenylalanine included. Only CDR3 DNA remains: 39 bases, in frame from the first base. Based on the germline V gene (reference sequence), the CDR1 and CDR2 sequences are GTSNPN and SVGIG. V is shortened by 2 bases, J by 3 bases, and the region joining them spans 10 bases. The TCR was taken from a woman in her twenties or thirties with Graves' hyperthyroidism. Sequencing was performed on blood. The chain links TRBV30 with TRBJ1-1; a weak D assignment points to TRBD1 (5 bases agree). The CDR3 region reads CAWSRWGDTEAFF. In nucleotide form, the sequence is TGTGCCTGGAGTAGGTGGGGCGACACTGAAGCTTTCTTT. The entire variable domain, with the stretches around the CDR3 drawn from the reference TRBV30 and TRBJ1-1 proteins, is SQTIHQWPATLVQPVGSPLSLECTVEGTSNPNLYWYRQAAGRGLQLLFYSVGIGQISSEVPQNLSASRPQDRQFILSSKKLLLSDSGFYLCAWSRWGDTEAFFGQGTRLTVV.